This T cell receptor (beta chain) was recovered during a study of blood T cell repertoires in COVID-19. The overall study: Sites in the United States, Italy and Spain provided acute and convalescent COVID-19 samples.

Libraries were prepared by immunoSEQ multiplex PCR; TCRdb keeps only in-frame clonotypes and omits some of them. The sample gives about 57,000 clones, 88% of which show up once; less than 5.5% is in the top ten. V was pared by 2 bases and J by 1 base, with 9 bases between. The CDR3 sequence is 14 residues long. In germline, CDR1 is SGHDT, CDR2 YYEEEE. The V call is TRBV5-6, the J call TRBJ2-5; D uncertain. The TCR comes from a human donor in a cohort sampled during active COVID-19. Sequenced input: peripheral blood. The CDR3 region has the DNA TGTGCCAGCAGCTTCCGGTCGTCCCAAGAGACCCAGTACTTC. Amino acid sequence: CASSFRSSQETQYF.